The T cell receptor (beta chain) under discussion was sequenced for a study of CXCR3-negative and CXCR3-positive naive CD8 T cells. Whole-study findings and limits: Whereas both naive subsets had comparably high diversity, memory CD8+ cells had much lower diversity.

As concerns this clonotype: The antigen is unknown.

The TRB libraries of cDNA were built by UMI-labeled 5' RACE. Reanalyzing the 5' RACE reads, TCRdb keeps one entry per CDR3 protein, without DNA. The table for this sample gives tens of thousands of distinct CDR3 sequences. In triplicate, each CD8+ T cell subset was sorted at a few hundred thousand cells per replicate. This receptor was taken from a human donor in good health. Some clones in this sample may be carry-over from other donors' samples. The specimen sequenced was memory CD8+ T cells from blood.

The CDR3 spells CASSSSGQTEAFF. This rearrangement joins TRBV7-9 to TRBJ1-1. The CDR3 sequence is 13 residues long. The germline CDR1 and CDR2 sequences are SEHNR and FQNEAQ (reference sequence).